This T cell receptor (beta chain) was recovered during a study of blood T cell repertoires in COVID-19. Study information: Sources were T cells, B-cell-depleted T cells, or PBMCs; the material itself was cDNA or gDNA.

Study members were between about 18 and 100 years old and lived in about two dozen US regions. Cohort allocation depended upon clinical history that participants reported. Per germline, CDR1 SEHNR and CDR2 FQNEAQ (reference sequence). Between the trimmed V and J ends, which lost 6 bases and 3 bases, there was a span of 18 bases. The CDR3 is 16 amino acids. Repertoires were generated with immunoSEQ multiplex PCR, while TCRdb's copy carries only in-frame clones and drops some. The sample includes 200,000 to 250,000 clones, 88% of them seen just once. V is TRBV7-9 and J is TRBJ1-5; D uncertain. The source material was PBMCs or T cells enriched from blood (not recorded which). The TCR was taken from a woman in her 30s who had been exposed to COVID-19. The CDR3 DNA reads as TGTGCCAGCAGTTCCACCGGAGGCCACAACAATCAGCCCCAGCATTTT. Residues: CASSSTGGHNNQPQHF.